Presented here are 26 T cell receptor beta chains from one specimen sequenced in a study of cytomegalovirus exposure and HLA in healthy donors. Primers for the PCR totalled 60 Vbeta and 13 Jbeta. Some clones are missing from TCRdb's copy, which holds only in-frame ones; the method was immunoSEQ multiplex PCR. The sample consists of 300,000 or so clones, about 83% of them appearing once. Sequenced input: PBMCs. These receptors were taken from a woman in her thirties or forties in good health and CMV-seropositive.

This clone has just a few counts. A read error may account for a junction end that differs from germline. The J gene is TRBJ2-6, the V gene TRBV5-1; D perhaps matches TRBD1 (6 bases). The CDR3 is 15 amino acids. Germline assignment: CDR1 SGHRS and CDR2 YFSETQ. The CDR3 here is CASRLDSAGANGLTF. CDR3 DNA sequence: TGCGCCAGCAGACTGGACAGTGCTGGGGCCAACGGCCTGACTTTC.

The J gene is TRBJ2-5, the V gene TRBV4-1, with 10 bases matching TRBD2. The trim removed 3 bases at V and 5 bases at J, leaving 6 bases unmatched. Germline CDR1 is MGHRA and CDR2 is YSYEKL. The CDR3 has 15 amino acids. The CDR3, as DNA: TGCGCCAGCAGCCAGAGCGGGAGGGCCGGGGAGACCCAGTACTTC. This encodes CASSQSGRAGETQYF.

This clone came up once. The chain links TRBV7-2 to TRBJ2-7; 12 bases agree with TRBD2. This CDR3 comprises 15 residues. CDR1 is SGHTA and CDR2 is FQGNSA in the germline V gene. V gave up 2 bases and J gave up 2 bases; unmatched junction bases: 1. The CDR3 spells CASSLLAGGPYEQYF. The CDR3 DNA reads as TGTGCCAGCAGCTTACTAGCGGGAGGGCCCTACGAGCAGTACTTC.

This chain connects TRBV6-5 to TRBJ1-5, with TRBD1 identical over 8 bases. Germline V gene lookup returns CDR1 MNHEY and CDR2 SVGAGI. The length of the CDR3 is 15 residues. The ends lost 5 bases at V and 5 bases at J; junction bases unmatched: 8. DNA for the CDR3: TGTGCCAGCAGTACACGGACAGGGTCTGATCAGCCCCAGCATTTT. Translating it yields CASSTRTGSDQPQHF.

V and J are TRBV6-6 and TRBJ2-7; maybe TRBD2 (5 bases). CDR3 size: 12 residues. The V end lost 4 bases, the J end lost 5 bases, and 9 bases lay between the germline ends. Germline-derived CDR1 and CDR2 are MNHNY and SVGAGI (reference sequence). The DNA of the CDR3 is TGTGCCAGCAGTTCCTCTAGCCACGAGCAGTACTTC. Translation: CASSSSSHEQYF.

V and J are TRBV19 and TRBJ1-4; the D gene is possibly TRBD1 (5 bases). V lost 5 bases, J lost 0 bases, and 16 bases lay in between. This CDR3 region has 17 residues. Germline CDR1 and CDR2: LNHDA and SQIVND (reference sequence). The CDR3 bases are TGTGCCAGTAGTGAAGACTGGACATCTGCAACTAATGAAAAACTGTTTTTT. Encoded protein: CASSEDWTSATNEKLFF.

The J gene is TRBJ2-3, the V gene TRBV25-1; TRBD1 matches 8 bases. The junction had 4 bases not matched to a gene; V was cut back by 0 bases and J by 2 bases. CDR1 and CDR2 from the germline V gene are MGHDK and SYGVNS. The CDR3 has 16 amino acids. DNA of the CDR3: TGTGCCAGCAGTGAATATTTCAGGGGGCACACAGATACGCAGTATTTT. Protein sequence: CASSEYFRGHTDTQYF. Looking up the rest from reference TRBV25-1 and TRBJ2-3 gives the full variable domain: EADIYQTPRYLVIGTGKKITLECSQTMGHDKMYWYQQDPGMELHLIHYSYGVNSTEKGDLSSESTVSRIRTEHFPLTLESARPSHTSQYLCASSEYFRGHTDTQYFGPGTRLTVL.

This clone was counted a single time. V usage is TRBV2 and J usage is TRBJ2-1, with 16 bases matching TRBD2. Germline loops: CDR1 SNHLY, CDR2 FYNNEI. Trimming at V came to 7 bases and at J to 0 bases, leaving 9 bases not matched to a gene. This CDR3 has 19 amino acids. In DNA form, the CDR3 reads TGTGCCAGCACCCCGGGACTAGCGGGAGGGGGGTCCTCCTACAATGAGCAGTTCTTC. This codes for CASTPGLAGGGSSYNEQFF.

Worth noting for this clone: The germline gene is not matched at one end of the junction; a read error may be the cause. This chain connects TRBV6-5 to TRBJ2-4, with 7 bases fitting TRBD2. The CDR3 has 14 amino acids. CDR1 is MNHEY, CDR2 SVGAGI, per germline. In DNA, the CDR3 is TGTGCCAGCAGACCGGGCGGGGGAAGAAACAGTCAGTACTTC. Its protein is CASRPGGGRNSQYF.

This chain joins TRBV5-6 and TRBJ1-2, with 7 positions matching TRBD1. The V segment lost 2 bases and the J segment 6 bases; nucleotides outside the gene matches: 10. The CDR3 extends over 15 amino acids. Germline assignment: CDR1 SGHDT and CDR2 YYEEEE. DNA for the CDR3: TGTGCCAGCAGCTTTTCGCGAGGGGGCGCCGATGGCTACACCTTC. The encoded protein is CASSFSRGGADGYTF.

V usage is TRBV30 and J usage is TRBJ1-1; D perhaps matches TRBD1 (6 bases). Trimming pared 1 base from V and 2 bases from J, leaving 14 bases between. CDR1 is GTSNPN, CDR2 SVGIG, per germline (reference sequence). This CDR3 spans 15 amino acids. CDR3 region: CAWSAQGHPNTEAFF. CDR3 coding DNA: TGTGCCTGGAGTGCCCAGGGACACCCAAACACTGAAGCTTTCTTT.

This clone was counted only a few times. The chain carries TRBV6-1 and TRBJ1-4; D uncertain. Germline V CDR1 and CDR2: MNHNS, SASEGT. The germline V and J ends were trimmed by 6 bases and 4 bases, with 3 bases remaining between them. The CDR3 is 11 amino acids. Here the CDR3 DNA reads TGTGCCAGCAGCTATAATGAAAAACTGTTTTTT. Amino acid sequence: CASSYNEKLFF.

The chain couples TRBV6-6 to TRBJ1-1; TRBD1 is a possible D gene (5 bases). Per the germline V gene, CDR1 is MNHNY and CDR2 is SVGAGI (reference sequence). The CDR3 loop spans 11 amino acids. CDR3 bases: TGTGCGACGGGACTTAACACTGAAGCTTTCTTT. Translated, it gives CATGLNTEAFF.

The CDR3 loop is CAWSFRTLGDEQYF. The CDR3 DNA reads as TGTGCCTGGAGTTTTAGGACGTTAGGGGACGAGCAGTACTTC. The V call is TRBV30, the J call TRBJ2-7; tentative D call: TRBD1 (5 bases). Looked up from germline, CDR1 is GTSNPN and CDR2 is SVGIG (reference sequence). Trimming left V 2 bases short and J 5 bases short, with 16 bases between. The length of the CDR3 is 14 residues. The full variable domain, in which reference TRBV30 and TRBJ2-7 provide the parts outside the CDR3, is SQTIHQWPATLVQPVGSPLSLECTVEGTSNPNLYWYRQAAGRGLQLLFYSVGIGQISSEVPQNLSASRPQDRQFILSSKKLLLSDSGFYLCAWSFRTLGDEQYFGPGTRLTVT.

The chain employs TRBV7-9 and TRBJ1-2; 8 bases are shared with TRBD1. The V gene's germline CDR1 is SEHNR and CDR2 FQNEAQ (reference sequence). V was pared by 5 bases and J by 4 bases, with 6 bases of the junction left unmatched. The CDR3 is 14 amino acids. CDR3 sequence (DNA): TGTGCCAGCAGCCTCGGACAGGGCGCCTATGGCTACACCTTC. It is translated as CASSLGQGAYGYTF.

CDR3 sequence: CASSLFQVGQGASGANVLTF. The CDR3 nucleotides read TGCGCCAGCAGCTTGTTTCAGGTGGGGCAAGGAGCCTCTGGGGCCAACGTCCTGACTTTC. This chain connects TRBV5-1 to TRBJ2-6; maybe TRBD1 (5 bases). The CDR3 has 20 amino acids. Germline loops: CDR1 SGHRS, CDR2 YFSETQ. V shed 1 base and J shed 0 bases, with 20 bases lying between them. The full variable domain, in which reference TRBV5-1 and TRBJ2-6 provide the parts outside the CDR3, is KAGVTQTPRYLIKTRGQQVTLSCSPISGHRSVSWYQQTPGQGLQFLFEYFSETQRNKGNFPGRFSGRQFSNSRSEMNVSTLELGDSALYLCASSLFQVGQGASGANVLTFGAGSRLTVL.

The sample holds one count of this clone. The chain employs TRBV7-8 and TRBJ2-1; the match to TRBD2 covers 7 bases. Germline CDR1 is SGHVS and CDR2 is FQNEAQ. This CDR3 is 20 amino acids long. V shed 6 bases and J 5 bases; nucleotides not matched to a gene: 25. CDR3 in amino acids: CASSSRVLRRGAGADNEQFF. The CDR3 nucleotides read TGTGCCAGCAGTTCAAGGGTCTTGCGGCGGGGCGCGGGAGCGGACAATGAGCAGTTCTTC.

In its sample, this clone was seen a few times. The chain links TRBV19 to TRBJ1-1; 9 nucleotides match TRBD1. After removal of 5 bases from V and 1 base from J, the junction contained 8 bases not matched to a gene. Germline assignment: CDR1 LNHDA and CDR2 SQIVND (reference sequence). There are 16 residues in the CDR3. CDR3 sequence (DNA): TGTGCCAGTAGTTCCTACAGGGGGCAGGGGAACACTGAAGCTTTCTTT. This translates into CASSSYRGQGNTEAFF. Variable domain in full (rest from reference TRBV19 and TRBJ1-1): DGGITQSPKYLFRKEGQNVTLSCEQNLNHDAMYWYRQDPGQGLRLIYYSQIVNDFQKGDIAEGYSVSREKKESFPLTVTSAQKNPTAFYLCASSSYRGQGNTEAFFGQGTRLTVV.

This clone was detected only once. The V and J genes are TRBV14 and TRBJ2-1; D is possibly TRBD2 (6 bases). The CDR3 has 15 amino acids. Germline V gene sequence: CDR1 SGHDN, CDR2 FVKESK. Trimming left V 5 bases short and J 9 bases short, with 20 bases between. The DNA for the CDR3 is TGTGCCAGCAGCTCACAAGCCGGGAGTCGGGGTGAGCAGTTCTTC. This encodes CASSSQAGSRGEQFF.

The chain carries TRBV6-5 and TRBJ1-2, with unresolved D. Trimming stripped 2 bases from V and 8 bases from J, with 15 bases between. The CDR3 is 14 residues long. Per germline, CDR1 MNHEY and CDR2 SVGAGI. This CDR3 is CASSYAWDGGGYTF. DNA for the CDR3: TGTGCCAGCAGTTACGCGTGGGATGGAGGCGGCTACACCTTC.

The rearrangement joins TRBV6-1 to TRBJ2-1; 12 bases agree with TRBD1. CDR3 length: 16 residues. The junction had 6 bases not matched to a gene; V was cut back by 1 base and J by 8 bases. Germline values: CDR1 MNHNS, CDR2 SASEGT. CDR3 in amino acids: CASSEGMGTGGHEQFF. The CDR3 DNA follows: TGTGCCAGCAGTGAAGGGATGGGGACAGGGGGCCATGAGCAGTTCTTC.

This chain joins TRBV6-5 and TRBJ2-5, with 11 bases matching TRBD2. After removal of 4 bases from V and 4 bases from J, the junction contained 5 bases not matched to a gene. CDR3 length: 15 amino acids. Germline loops: CDR1 MNHEY, CDR2 SVGAGI. The CDR3 spells CASSSLAGGRETQYF. The CDR3 DNA follows: TGTGCCAGCAGTTCCCTAGCGGGAGGTCGAGAGACCCAGTACTTC.

The gene calls are TRBV5-6 and TRBJ1-6; D may be TRBD1 (6 bases). The CDR3 covers 15 residues. V lost 2 bases and J lost 5, with 11 bases in between. The germline gives CDR1 SGHDT, CDR2 YYEEEE. This CDR3 is CASSFGDIDNSPLHF. CDR3 in DNA: TGTGCCAGCAGCTTCGGGGACATCGATAATTCACCCCTCCACTTT. Using reference TRBV5-6 and TRBJ1-6 for the parts outside the CDR3, the full variable domain is DAGVTQSPTHLIKTRGQQVTLRCSPKSGHDTVSWYQQALGQGPQFIFQYYEEEERQRGNFPDRFSGHQFPNYSSELNVNALLLGDSALYLCASSFGDIDNSPLHFGNGTRLTVT.

The chain uses TRBV6-6 and TRBJ2-3; 7 nucleotides line up with TRBD2. The CDR3 has 14 amino acids. Germline trimming cut 2 bases from V and 4 bases from J; bases unmatched to any gene: 3. Germline values: CDR1 MNHNY, CDR2 SVGAGI (reference sequence). The CDR3 nucleotides are TGTGCCAGCAGTTACGGGCTAGCGGCAGATACGCAGTATTTT. Its protein product is CASSYGLAADTQYF.

The chain carries TRBV28 and TRBJ1-2, with a possible D match to TRBD1 (5 bases). The CDR3 is made up of 13 amino acids. Per germline, CDR1 MDHEN and CDR2 SYDVKM. The ends were cut back, 4 bases at V and 2 bases at J, with 8 bases in the middle. CDR3 sequence reads: CASSSTANYGYTF. CDR3 DNA: TGTGCCAGCAGTTCGACAGCCAACTATGGCTACACCTTC.

V gene TRBV7-3 combines with J gene TRBJ2-1; the match to TRBD2 covers 8 bases. The CDR3 is 17 amino acids. From germline, CDR1 is SGHTA and CDR2 FQGTGA. V was clipped by 4 bases and J by 2 bases; unmatched bases: 10. In DNA, the CDR3 is TGTGCCAGCAGCTCGCTCAATAGCGGGACCGCCTACAATGAGCAGTTCTTC. Protein sequence: CASSSLNSGTAYNEQFF. The full variable domain, completed using reference TRBV7-3 and TRBJ2-1, is GAGVSQTPSNKVTEKGKYVELRCDPISGHTALYWYRQSLGQGPEFLIYFQGTGAADDSGLPNDRFFAVRPEGSVSTLKIQRTERGDSAVYLCASSSLNSGTAYNEQFFGPGTRLTVL.